The 10 T cell receptor beta chains presented below share a single source sample, sequenced in a study of glioma-infiltrating T cells. The iRepertoire nested amplicon-rescue multiplex PCR amplified TCR alpha and beta CDR3s from RNA. TCRdb reprocessed the multiplex PCR reads via MiXCR and lists one record per CDR3 protein. The table shows around 99,000 distinct CDR3 sequences, with approximately 26% occurring only once. Source material: glioma tissue, nonneoplastic brain tissue, or PBMCs (not recorded which). Receptor source: a human donor with low-grade glioma or glioblastoma, undergoing nonglioma brain surgery, or in good health (not recorded which).

Of note for this clonotype: This may come from a read error, since a much larger clone is one base off. The chain couples TRBV3-1 to TRBJ2-7; the D is unclear. This CDR3 has 17 residues. Germline CDR1 reads LGHDT; CDR2 reads YNNKEL (reference sequence). The CDR3 DNA follows: TGTGCCAGCAGCCGTTATAATAGCCCCTCAAGCTCCTACGGGCAGTACTTC. Amino acids: CASSRYNSPSSSYGQYF.

The sample holds many counts of this clonotype. This chain links TRBV6-1 with TRBJ2-7, with 7 bases fitting TRBD1. Germline trimming cut 6 bases from V and 6 bases from J; bases unmatched to any gene: 11. CDR3 length: 14 amino acids. CDR1 MNHNS and CDR2 SASEGT come from the germline V gene. The CDR3 loop reads CASSPGTALFEQYF. Here the CDR3 DNA reads TGTGCCAGCAGCCCCGGGACAGCCCTTTTCGAGCAGTACTTC.

This clonotype was seen a handful of times. The chain combines TRBV11-2 with TRBJ1-1; maybe TRBD1 (5 bases). Germline CDR1 SGHAT, CDR2 FQNNGV. This CDR3 is built from 14 residues. V was cut by 4 bases and J by 1 base, with 10 bases left in between. For the CDR3, the DNA is TGTGCCAGCAGCTCCGGGGCCTGGAACACTGAAGCTTTCTTT. Translated, it gives CASSSGAWNTEAFF. Together with reference TRBV11-2 and TRBJ1-1, the CDR3 gives the full variable domain: EAGVAQSPRYKIIEKRQSVAFWCNPISGHATLYWYQQILGQGPKLLIQFQNNGVVDDSQLPKDRFSAERLKGVDSTLKIQPAKLEDSAVYLCASSSGAWNTEAFFGQGTRLTVV.

This clonotype has a count of ten or more. The genes are TRBV6-1 and TRBJ2-3; D gene ambiguous. The CDR3 consists of 10 residues. The germline V and J ends were trimmed by 6 bases and 10 bases, with 8 bases remaining between them. From germline, CDR1 is MNHNS and CDR2 SASEGT. The CDR3 sequence: CASRLLSQYF. The CDR3 region has the DNA TGTGCCAGCAGACTGCTCTCGCAGTATTTT.

This clonotype has just one count. Possible read error: a much larger clone is one base away. The genes are TRBV29-1 and TRBJ2-1, with a weak D call TRBD1 (5 bases). Trimming removed 0 bases at V and 3 bases at J, with 12 bases between. CDR3 size: 15 residues. In germline, CDR1 is SQVTM, CDR2 ANQGSEA. Here the CDR3 reads CSVEDCQGDYNEQFF. CDR3 nucleotide sequence: TGCAGCGTTGAAGATTGTCAGGGCGACTACAATGAGCAGTTCTTC.

This clonotype was detected ten times or more. V is TRBV3-1 and J is TRBJ1-1, with 7 bases identical to TRBD1. The V and J ends lost 2 bases and 10 bases, in that order; junction bases with no gene match: 13. CDR1 LGHDT and CDR2 YNNKEL come from the germline V gene (reference sequence). The CDR3 consists of 15 residues. DNA of the CDR3: TGTGCCAGCAGCCAAATCCGGGACAGTACAAACGGAGCTTTCTTT. Residues: CASSQIRDSTNGAFF.

This clonotype showed up many times. The chain employs TRBV15 and TRBJ2-3; 7 bases are shared with TRBD2. Germline V gives CDR1 LNHNV, CDR2 YYDKDF (reference sequence). The CDR3 runs to 16 residues. The V gene end was trimmed by 7 bases and the J gene end by 0 bases; junction bases not matched to a gene: 10. The CDR3 sequence is CATNFIGSGSTDTQYF. The CDR3 DNA reads TGTGCCACCAACTTTATAGGTAGCGGGAGCACAGATACGCAGTATTTT.

This clonotype appeared once. No conserved phenylalanine or tryptophan ends this CDR3, so it is likely a read error. The J gene is TRBJ2-7, the V gene TRBV20-1; TRBD2 matches 8 bases. From germline, CDR1 is DFQATT and CDR2 SNEGSKA (reference sequence). The CDR3 has 14 amino acids. CDR3 DNA sequence: TGCAGTGCCCGCGGGGCGGGGGGTCCCTACGGGCAGTACCTC. This gives the protein CSARGAGGPYGQYL.

This clonotype was recorded at least ten times. V usage is TRBV2 and J usage is TRBJ2-6, with D possibly matching TRBD1 (6 bases). Germline V gene data show CDR1 as SNHLY and CDR2 as FYNNEI. The CDR3 is 15 amino acids. The V end lost 6 bases, the J end lost 2 bases, and 11 bases lay between the germline ends. In DNA form, the CDR3 reads TGTGCCAGCAGCTCCGGACAGACTGGGGCCAACGTCCTGACTTTC. Translated, it gives CASSSGQTGANVLTF. Based on the CDR3 plus reference TRBV2 and TRBJ2-6, the full variable domain is EPEVTQTPSHQVTQMGQEVILRCVPISNHLYFYWYRQILGQKVEFLVSFYNNEISEKSEIFDDQFSVERPDGSNFTLKIRSTKLEDSAMYFCASSSGQTGANVLTFGAGSRLTVL.

This clonotype has ten or more counts. This chain uses TRBV19 with TRBJ2-1; TRBD2 aligns across 10 bases. Germline V gives CDR1 LNHDA, CDR2 SQIVND (reference sequence). The V segment lost 8 bases and the J segment 7 bases; nucleotides outside the gene matches: 8. The CDR3 has 14 residues. CDR3 in DNA: TGTGCCAGTTCCGGGACTAGCGTTGTGAATGAGCAGTTCTTC. This encodes CASSGTSVVNEQFF.